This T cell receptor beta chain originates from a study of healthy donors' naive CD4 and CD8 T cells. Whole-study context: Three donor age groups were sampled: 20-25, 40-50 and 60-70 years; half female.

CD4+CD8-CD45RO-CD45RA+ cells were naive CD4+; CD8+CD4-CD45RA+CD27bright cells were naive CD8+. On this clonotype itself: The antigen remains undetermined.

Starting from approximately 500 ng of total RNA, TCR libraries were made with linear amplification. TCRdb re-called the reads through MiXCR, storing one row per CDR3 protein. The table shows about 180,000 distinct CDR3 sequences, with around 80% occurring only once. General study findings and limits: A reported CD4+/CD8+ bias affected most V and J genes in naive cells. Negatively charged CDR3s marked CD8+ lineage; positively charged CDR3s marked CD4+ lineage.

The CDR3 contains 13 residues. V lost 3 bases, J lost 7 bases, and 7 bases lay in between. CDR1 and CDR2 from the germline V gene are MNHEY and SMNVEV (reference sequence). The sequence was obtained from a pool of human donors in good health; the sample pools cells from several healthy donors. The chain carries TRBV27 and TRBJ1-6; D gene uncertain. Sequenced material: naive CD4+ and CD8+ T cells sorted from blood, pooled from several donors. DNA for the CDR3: TGTGCCAGCAGTTTGTCGGGGAATTCACCCCTCCACTTT. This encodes CASSLSGNSPLHF.